The clone carrying this TCR beta chain occurred many times. The record originates from a study of T-cell reconstitution after alpha-beta-depleted transplantation in children. CDR1 and CDR2 (germline): SGHTA, FQGNSA. Trimming pared 1 base from V and 2 bases from J, leaving 9 bases between. The CDR3 has 14 amino acids. Preparation of the TCRbeta library used unique molecular identifiers. TCRdb recomputed calls from the PCR reads with MiXCR, one row per CDR3 protein. In the table there are approximately 350,000 distinct CDR3 sequences, less than 15% of which are singletons. Material: PBMCs, obtained from the stem cell graft. This sequence was found in a human donor who donated a stem cell graft to a child with Fanconi anemia. V is TRBV7-2 and J is TRBJ2-7; D is unclear. This chain's CDR3 is CASSLVSRTYEQYV. Here the CDR3 DNA reads TGTGCCAGCAGCTTAGTATCTAGAACCTACGAGCAGTACGTC.